The present T cell receptor beta chain was sequenced within a study of CD4 T cells in relation to SARS-CoV-2 and coronaviruses. About the research overall: After roughly 9 days of antigen culture, PBMC TCR beta CDR3s were sequenced. Convalescent patients were fewer than ten males and a handful of females; two were Hispanic.

Regarding the study as a whole: The assay detects memory recall responses, not culture-primed primary responses.

Naive and memory CD4+ T cells were cultured with CEF, then survey-sequenced. Sequencing was performed with immunoSEQ multiplex PCR; in TCRdb, only in-frame clones are kept and a portion is missing. The data hold tens of thousands of clones, with 84% observed a single time. This CDR3 is built from 15 residues. Germline CDR1 reads GTSNPN; CDR2 reads SVGIG (reference sequence). The V and J ends lost 2 bases and 2 bases, in that order; junction bases with no gene match: 8. As concerns this clone: Its antigen is as yet unknown.

The sequenced material came from naive CD4+ T cells from PBMCs, cultured in vitro. Documented subset: naive CD4+ T cells isolated by negative enrichment. The receptor was derived from an adult with COVID-19. The rearrangement joins TRBV30 to TRBJ2-5, with 7 nucleotides matching TRBD1. The CDR3 region has the DNA TGTGCCTGGAGTTCCTCGGGACAGATACAAGAGACCCAGTACTTC. This sequence encodes CAWSSSGQIQETQYF.